Listed below are T cell receptor beta chains from one sample, sequenced in a study of low-dose radiotherapy and immunotherapy resistance in tumors. TCRdb re-called the reads with MiXCR, one entry per CDR3 protein. Of 35,000 to 50,000 distinct CDR3 sequences in the sample, about 25% were seen once. The sample here was PBMCs, taken after low-dose radiotherapy plus immunotherapy. These receptors were collected from a male donor with prostate cancer. Both conserved end residues are part of each CDR3. Fields, in order: J gene, CDR3 length, V gene, clone size, D gene, CDR3 protein, CDR3 DNA. A D gene is named only where the DNA matches it firmly. Size tells how often a clone was seen (once, few, many) or the class of an expanded clone, and some rows leave it out.

TRBJ2-1 11 TRBV7-9 many - CASSLRSEQFF TGTGCCAGCAGCTTACGTTCTGAGCAGTTCTTC
TRBJ2-3 16 TRBV4-1 many - CASSLMGTLEADTQYF TGCGCCAGCAGCCTAATGGGCACTCTAGAGGCAGATACGCAGTATTTT
TRBJ2-3 10 TRBV2 - - CASKLDTQYF TGTGCCAGCAAACTGGATACGCAGTATTTT
TRBJ2-5 16 TRBV5-1 many - CASSLGGTGTGETQYF TGCGCCAGCAGCTTGGGAGGTACGGGAACGGGAGAGACCCAGTACTTC
TRBJ2-7 21 TRBV23-1 - TRBD1 CASSHSLVPPSRGQGVDEQYF TGCGCCAGCAGTCACAGCCTCGTCCCCCCGAGCCGGGGACAGGGGGTTGACGAGCAGTACTTC
TRBJ2-2 14 TRBV6-6 - - CASRGWGDTGELFF TGTGCCAGCAGGGGTTGGGGGGACACCGGGGAGCTGTTTTTT
TRBJ2-6 15 TRBV5-1 many - CASSLALSGANVLTF TGCGCCAGCAGCTTAGCTTTATCTGGGGCCAACGTCCTGACTTTC
TRBJ1-1 14 TRBV11-2 - - CASSPPGGVTEAFF TGTGCCAGCAGCCCCCCCGGGGGGGTGACTGAAGCTTTCTTT
TRBJ2-5 15 TRBV20-1 many - CSASLTGFNQETQYF TGCAGTGCTAGTTTAACAGGGTTCAACCAAGAGACCCAGTACTTC
TRBJ2-3 13 TRBV2 many - CASNTGPGDTQYF TGTGCCAGTAATACTGGGCCTGGAGATACGCAGTATTTT
TRBJ2-2 18 TRBV5-1 many TRBD1 CASSRGTGPRAYTGELFF TGCGCCAGCTCCCGGGGGACAGGCCCCCGGGCCTACACCGGGGAGCTGTTTTTT
TRBJ2-7 14 TRBV11-1 many - CASSLGEVNYEQYF TGTGCCAGCAGCTTAGGCGAAGTTAACTACGAGCAGTACTTC
TRBJ2-1 16 TRBV6-2/TRBV6-3 - - CASSEFVSTPYNEQFF TGTGCCAGCAGTGAATTCGTATCGACACCCTACAATGAGCAGTTCTTC
TRBJ2-1 14 TRBV29-1 many - CSGGGGGSYNEQFF TGCAGCGGGGGTGGTGGCGGCTCCTACAATGAGCAGTTCTTC
TRBJ2-3 15 TRBV4-1 few TRBD1 CASSQGQRSTDTQYF TGCGCCAGCAGCCAGGGACAGCGGAGCACAGATACGCAGTATTTT
TRBJ2-7 17 TRBV3-1 many TRBD1 CASSQARGQGNSYEQYF TGTGCCAGCAGCCAAGCAAGGGGACAGGGGAACTCCTACGAGCAGTACTTC
TRBJ1-5 16 TRBV19 - - CASRGYGQGGNQPQHF TGTGCCAGTAGGGGCTATGGCCAAGGAGGCAATCAGCCCCAGCATTTT
TRBJ2-2 18 TRBV5-1 many TRBD2 CASSLYSSGGGTTGELFF TGCGCCAGCAGCTTGTACTCTAGCGGGGGAGGAACAACCGGGGAGCTGTTTTTT
TRBJ1-2 13 TRBV18 - - CASSPLETGGYTF TGTGCCAGCTCACCACTCGAAACGGGTGGCTACACCTTC
TRBJ2-2 12 TRBV6-1 - - CASSDTTGELFF TGTGCCAGCAGTGACACCACCGGGGAGCTGTTTTTT
TRBJ2-7 14 TRBV20-1 few TRBD2 CSARGLAEPYEQYF TGCAGTGCTAGGGGACTAGCGGAACCGTACGAGCAGTACTTC
TRBJ1-6 14 TRBV7-2 many - CASSLDPYNSPLHF TGTGCCAGCAGCTTGGACCCCTATAATTCACCCCTCCACTTT
TRBJ2-5 14 TRBV5-1 many - CASSPTSGEKTQYF TGCGCCAGCAGTCCCACTTCAGGGGAAAAGACCCAGTACTTC